This note documents a single T cell receptor beta chain sequence. What it recognizes is unknown. The CDR3 totals 13 residues. Trimming took 4 bases from V and 11 from J, leaving 17 bases between them. Germline CDR1 SEHNR, CDR2 FQNEAQ (reference sequence). Unique molecular identifiers were attached to individual cDNA molecules. TCRdb redid the calling of the 5' RACE reads with MiXCR, one entry per CDR3 protein. This sample has around 82,000 distinct CDR3 sequences; around 12% occur once, and the top ten carry 3.4%. This sample is drawn from a study of early T cells in non-severe SARS-CoV-2 infection. Looking at the study overall: The authors sequenced bulk RNA from unsorted whole blood, leaving chains unpaired.

Overall study results and limits: A preference for anti-spike CD8 responses marked VDJdb matching, which missed private and CD4 specificities.

The specimen sequenced was whole blood. This chain links TRBV7-9 with TRBJ1-1; D is possibly TRBD1 (5 bases). The TCR originated in an adult who was a healthcare worker with PCR-confirmed SARS-CoV-2 infection or an uninfected control (not recorded which). The CDR3 DNA sequence: TGTGCCAGCAGCTCCAGGGTTACAGAATTGGCTTTCTTT. This translates into CASSSRVTELAFF.